This TCR beta chain was documented in a study of cytomegalovirus exposure and HLA in healthy donors. Amplification used 60 Vbeta primers and 13 Jbeta primers. TCRdb keeps only in-frame clones here, not all; method: immunoSEQ multiplex PCR. The sample lists around 200,000 clones, roughly 80% occurring once. Germline V gene lookup returns CDR1 SEHNR and CDR2 FQNEAQ (reference sequence). CDR3 length: 13 amino acids. Trimming pared 4 bases from V and 1 base from J, leaving 7 bases between. This receptor was taken from a man aged 50 or older in good health and CMV-seronegative. Sequenced input: PBMCs. This chain joins TRBV7-9 and TRBJ2-5; possible D gene TRBD1, 5 bases. The CDR3 DNA follows: TGTGCCAGCAGCTACGACAGCCAAGAGACCCAGTACTTC. Its translation: CASSYDSQETQYF.